This passage covers 14 T cell receptor beta chains from one sample sequenced in a study of blood T cells in healthy people across ages. The second PCR ran about 6 to 12 cycles with a sample-barcoded 5' primer and J-beta primers. TCRdb re-called the 5' RACE reads with MiXCR, one entry per CDR3 protein. This sample has under 2,000,000 distinct CDR3 sequences, with about 50% found just once. Sequencing input: blood. These receptors all come from a woman aged 40 to 50 in good health.

The genes are TRBV29-1 and TRBJ2-3, with TRBD2 matching over 16 bases. Germline CDR1 is SQVTM and CDR2 is ANQGSEA. Trimming took 7 bases from V and 7 from J; bases not matched to a gene: 5. This CDR3 is 14 amino acids long. Written as DNA, the CDR3 is TGCAGCGCTGGGACTAGCGGGGGGGCTTATACGCAGTATTTT. Amino acids: CSAGTSGGAYTQYF.

This clonotype appeared a few times. The chain links TRBV20-1 to TRBJ2-5, with D perhaps assigned TRBD1 or TRBD2 (6 bases each). The CDR3 length is 15 residues. Per the germline V gene, CDR1 is DFQATT and CDR2 is SNEGSKA (reference sequence). Trimming cost V 2 bases and J 1 base, with 14 bases left between them. The CDR3 loop reads CSARIGGASQETQYF. The CDR3 bases are TGCAGTGCTAGAATCGGGGGCGCGAGCCAAGAGACCCAGTACTTC.

This clonotype occurred a few times. The chain recombines TRBV4-1 with TRBJ1-2; the D gene is possibly TRBD1 (6 bases). CDR3 length equals 16 residues. Trimming removed 3 bases at V and 6 bases at J, with 20 bases between. Germline V gene lookup returns CDR1 MGHRA and CDR2 YSYEKL. CDR3 in amino acids: CASSQTRGADRDGYTF. CDR3 DNA: TGCGCCAGCAGCCAGACGAGGGGGGCGGATAGGGATGGCTACACCTTC.

The rearrangement links TRBV11-2 to TRBJ2-7; TRBD1 agrees at 8 bases. The germline V gene has CDR1 SGHAT and CDR2 FQNNGV. The length of the CDR3 is 18 residues. V gave up 1 base and J gave up 3 bases; unmatched junction bases: 14. The CDR3 coding sequence is TGTGCCAGCAGCTTAGGTCCATACAGGGGGAAGAGACACTACGAGCAGTACTTC. Translating gives CASSLGPYRGKRHYEQYF.

This chain links TRBV3-1 with TRBJ2-3, with 7 bases that match TRBD2. V was clipped by 4 bases and J by 0 bases; unmatched bases: 7. Germline CDR1 and CDR2: LGHDT and YNNKEL (reference sequence). This CDR3 is built from 16 residues. The DNA for the CDR3 is TGTGCCAGCAGCCGTGTAAGCGGGGCTAGCACAGATACGCAGTATTTT. Residues: CASSRVSGASTDTQYF.

J is TRBJ2-4 and V is TRBV19; perhaps TRBD1 as D (5 bases). V was clipped by 4 bases and J by 0 bases, with 7 bases between them. The CDR3 is 14 amino acids. The V gene's germline CDR1 is LNHDA and CDR2 SQIVND (reference sequence). The DNA of the CDR3 is TGTGCCAGTAGTACTAGGGGAGCCAAAAACATTCAGTACTTC. Protein sequence: CASSTRGAKNIQYF.

The CDR3 DNA sequence: TGTGCCAGCAGTCCAGAGGGGAGAACCCTTGAAGCTTTCTTT. As protein: CASSPEGRTLEAFF. This chain uses TRBV28 with TRBJ1-1, with D perhaps matching TRBD1 (5 bases). The CDR3 has 14 residues. V lost 5 bases to trimming and J lost 7 bases, with 17 bases between them. From germline, CDR1 is MDHEN and CDR2 SYDVKM. The full variable domain, rest sourced from reference TRBV28 and TRBJ1-1, is DVKVTQSSRYLVKRTGEKVFLECVQDMDHENMFWYRQDPGLGLRLIYFSYDVKMKEKGDIPEGYSVSREKKERFSLILESASTNQTSMYLCASSPEGRTLEAFFGQGTRLTVV.

J is TRBJ2-3 and V is TRBV5-7; 7 nucleotides match TRBD1. TRBV5-7 falls under the ORF class, with uncertain function. The CDR3 is made up of 19 amino acids. With V trimmed by 4 bases and J by 2 bases, 19 bases remained unmatched. For the CDR3, the DNA is TGTGCCAGCAGCCTCAAGACAGGGCCAACGGCTGAATACACAGATACGCAGTATTTT. Amino acid sequence: CASSLKTGPTAEYTDTQYF.

The chain carries TRBV25-1 and TRBJ2-7; the match to TRBD1 covers 8 bases. CDR3 length: 17 amino acids. The ends lost 6 bases at V and 2 bases at J; junction bases unmatched: 15. Germline V gives CDR1 MGHDK, CDR2 SYGVNS. This CDR3 reads CASRPGQATPRAYEQYF. CDR3 nucleotide sequence: TGTGCCAGCAGGCCGGGACAGGCTACTCCTCGGGCCTACGAGCAGTACTTC.

The chain links TRBV7-3 to TRBJ1-4, with 9 bases lining up with TRBD1. This CDR3 is 19 amino acids long. Germline V gives CDR1 SGHTA, CDR2 FQGTGA. V gave up 3 bases and J gave up 2 bases; unmatched junction bases: 13. CDR3 sequence reads: CASSLGYGGQGRTNEKLFF. The CDR3 DNA reads TGTGCCAGCAGCTTGGGGTACGGGGGACAGGGACGCACTAATGAAAAACTGTTTTTT.

This chain uses TRBV20-1 with TRBJ2-1; TRBD2 might be the D (7 bases). V was clipped by 5 bases and J by 7 bases, with 27 bases between them. In germline, CDR1 is DFQATT, CDR2 SNEGSKA (reference sequence). This CDR3 is 17 amino acids long. The CDR3 coding sequence is TGCAGTGCTGCCCCTTCCATCGGCGGGGGCCCCAATAATGAGCAGTTCTTC. Its translation: CSAAPSIGGGPNNEQFF.

This chain links TRBV9 with TRBJ2-3; tentatively, D is TRBD2 (5 bases). Germline values: CDR1 SGDLS, CDR2 YYNGEE. V dropped 3 bases and J dropped 2 bases, with 7 bases sitting between them. The CDR3 extends over 13 amino acids. CDR3 protein: CASSGTVTDTQYF. The DNA of the CDR3 is TGTGCCAGCAGCGGGACTGTCACAGATACGCAGTATTTT.

The V and J genes are TRBV7-2 and TRBJ2-7, with 8 bases lining up with TRBD2. The CDR3 is 15 residues long. The germline CDR1 and CDR2 sequences are SGHTA and FQGNSA. V shed 1 base and J 5 bases; nucleotides not matched to a gene: 7. The CDR3 here is CASSLEEWRGDEQYF. CDR3 nucleotides: TGTGCCAGCAGCTTAGAGGAGTGGCGGGGGGACGAGCAGTACTTC. Using reference TRBV7-2 and TRBJ2-7 for the parts outside the CDR3, the full variable domain is GAGVSQSPSNKVTEKGKDVELRCDPISGHTALYWYRQSLGQGLEFLIYFQGNSAPDKSGLPSDRFSAERTGGSVSTLTIQRTQQEDSAVYLCASSLEEWRGDEQYFGPGTRLTVT.

The chain joins TRBV28 to TRBJ2-7; D is ambiguous. V was trimmed by 3 bases and J by 3 bases, leaving 15 bases between them. The CDR3 has 15 amino acids. Germline assignment: CDR1 MDHEN and CDR2 SYDVKM. The CDR3 nucleotides read TGTGCCAGCAGTTTGAGGATCGCCATAATCTACGAGCAGTACTTC. Protein: CASSLRIAIIYEQYF. Full variable domain (missing parts from reference TRBV28 and TRBJ2-7): DVKVTQSSRYLVKRTGEKVFLECVQDMDHENMFWYRQDPGLGLRLIYFSYDVKMKEKGDIPEGYSVSREKKERFSLILESASTNQTSMYLCASSLRIAIIYEQYFGPGTRLTVT.